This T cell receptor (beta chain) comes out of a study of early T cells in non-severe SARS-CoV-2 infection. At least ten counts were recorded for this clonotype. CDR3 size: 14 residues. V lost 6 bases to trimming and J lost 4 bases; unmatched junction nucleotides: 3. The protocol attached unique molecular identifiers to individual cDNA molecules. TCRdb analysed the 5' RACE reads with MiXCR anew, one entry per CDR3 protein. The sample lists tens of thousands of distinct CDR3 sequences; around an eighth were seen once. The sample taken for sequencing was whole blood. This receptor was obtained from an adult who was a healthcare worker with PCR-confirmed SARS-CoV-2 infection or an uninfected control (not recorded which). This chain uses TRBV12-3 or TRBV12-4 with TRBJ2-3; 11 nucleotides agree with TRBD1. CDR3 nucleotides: TGTGCCAGCAGCCCGGGACAGGGGGCAGATACGCAGTATTTT. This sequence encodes CASSPGQGADTQYF.